Listed here are 6 T cell receptor beta chains from one sample, sequenced in a study of shared clonotypes between healthy human individuals. Clones were sequenced by immunoSEQ multiplex PCR, and TCRdb holds only the in-frame ones, with some missing. The data hold a few million clones, with approximately 96% observed a single time. Sequenced sample: naive CD4+ T cells sorted from blood. Described subset: CD45RA+ positively selected. Receptors were obtained from a young man in good health.

The chain joins TRBV18 to TRBJ1-1, with D perhaps TRBD1 (5 bases). CDR3 size: 16 residues. The V gene lost 6 bases and the J gene lost 0 bases, with 17 bases spanning the gap. Per the germline V gene, CDR1 is KGHSH and CDR2 is LQKENI. The CDR3 nucleotides are TGTGCCAGCTCCCCCTTTTTACAGGATTTGAACACTGAAGCTTTCTTT. It is translated as CASSPFLQDLNTEAFF.

This rearrangement joins TRBV7-9 to TRBJ1-1; D is unclear. Trimming cost V 1 base and J 6 bases, with 9 bases left between them. This CDR3 contains 13 residues. CDR1 and CDR2 (germline): SEHNR, FQNEAQ (reference sequence). Here the CDR3 reads CASSLVPEAEAFF. The CDR3 bases are TGTGCCAGCAGCTTAGTGCCAGAGGCTGAAGCTTTCTTT.

J is TRBJ1-3 and V is TRBV5-1, with D uncertain. V lost 0 bases and J lost 0, with 7 bases in between. The CDR3 loop spans 15 amino acids. Germline values: CDR1 SGHRS, CDR2 YFSETQ. The CDR3 spells CASSLAQSSGNTIYF. The CDR3 nucleotides are TGCGCCAGCAGCTTGGCACAGAGCTCTGGAAACACCATATATTTT. The variable domain in full, completed from reference TRBV5-1 and TRBJ1-3, reads KAGVTQTPRYLIKTRGQQVTLSCSPISGHRSVSWYQQTPGQGLQFLFEYFSETQRNKGNFPGRFSGRQFSNSRSEMNVSTLELGDSALYLCASSLAQSSGNTIYFGEGSWLTVV.

This clone has only one observation. Within the sample, other DNA sequences also encode this same CDR3. The genes are TRBV11-2 and TRBJ2-1; TRBD2 matches 12 bases. Trimming took 1 base from V and 7 from J; bases not matched to a gene: 2. The CDR3 sequence is 15 residues long. Germline CDR1 reads SGHAT; CDR2 reads FQNNGV. The CDR3 loop is CASSLGLAGDNEQFF. For the CDR3, the DNA is TGTGCCAGCAGCTTAGGACTAGCGGGAGATAATGAGCAGTTCTTC.

This clone was observed once. J is TRBJ1-6 and V is TRBV2, with D tentatively TRBD1 (5 bases). Trimming removed 7 bases from V and 0 bases from J, with 19 bases in between. The CDR3 runs to 18 residues. CDR1 and CDR2 from the germline V gene are SNHLY and FYNNEI. The DNA of the CDR3 is TGTGCCAGCACGTGGATGCCGGCAGGGAGCTCCTATAATTCACCCCTCCACTTT. Its protein is CASTWMPAGSSYNSPLHF. The full variable domain, with the rest looked up from reference TRBV2 and TRBJ1-6, is EPEVTQTPSHQVTQMGQEVILRCVPISNHLYFYWYRQILGQKVEFLVSFYNNEISEKSEIFDDQFSVERPDGSNFTLKIRSTKLEDSAMYFCASTWMPAGSSYNSPLHFGNGTRLTVT.

Remarks on this clone: The same CDR3 can be traced to other DNA sequences in this sample. The chain joins TRBV6-1 to TRBJ1-5, with D possibly TRBD1 on 6 matching bases. CDR1 is MNHNS and CDR2 is SASEGT in the germline V gene. The V and J ends lost 7 bases and 2 bases respectively, with 12 bases between them. CDR3 length: 14 amino acids. CDR3 loop: CASTEGGGNQPQHF. The CDR3 DNA reads TGTGCCAGCACCGAGGGGGGGGGCAATCAGCCCCAGCATTTT.